Listed here is a single T cell receptor beta chain. No cognate antigen has been identified for it. Nothing much larger sits one base from this clone, and base qualities are not available. These data belong to a study of blood T cells in healthy people across ages (dated by TCRdb to 2013 to 2016). With respect to the entire study: Template switching captured roughly one uniquely barcoded TCR beta cDNA molecule per two T cells in model experiments. To avoid experimental bias, donors of different ages were spread randomly across the sequencing lanes. Four age groups were formed from the donors: young (average roughly 15 years), middle-aged (roughly 38), aged (around 62) and long-lived (82). Using deep sequencing normalized with unique cDNA molecular identifiers, the study measured how TCR beta repertoire diversity changes with age. The study analyzed two additional independent replicas of 1 million unique cDNA reads from the same blood draw for two donors, one aged 18 to 30 and one aged 80 or older. What the study reported, not specific to this receptor: Donor CMV infection status was unknown, potentially confounding age-related changes in expanded clonotypes. Since profiling was done on bulk unsorted PBMCs, naive and antigen-experienced compartments could not be conclusively compared. Compared with the aged group, the long-lived group had more naive CD4+ T cells, fewer expanded clones and increased TCR diversity, suggesting age selection. As age increased, observed TCR beta diversity per million T cells dropped in a roughly linear way, and a significant reduction was already evident by age 40. The percentage of naive T cells measured by flow cytometry correlated strongly with observed TCR beta diversity. Estimates of total diversity from one million sequenced T cells were regarded as lower bounds and underestimates.

The donors were around 39 Caucasian individuals from Russia, aged 6 to 90 years, who were systemically healthy. Each donor gave 8 to 10 milliliters of peripheral blood, drawn into EDTA-treated Vacutainer tubes. Ficoll-Paque density-gradient centrifugation was used to isolate PBMCs, with at least 6 million obtained per sample. Total RNA was extracted from PBMCs with Trizol reagent, with at least 6 micrograms obtained per sample. For every donor, an aliquot of PBMCs went through flow cytometry to measure the percentages of naive CD45RAhigh/CD27high T cells. Compared with germline, V lacks 2 bases and J lacks 8 bases; bases without a gene match: 8. The CDR3, from cysteine to phenylalanine, totals 15 residues. CDR3 DNA is the only sequence kept; it has 45 bases, read in frame from the first base. The germline V gene sets CDR1 to SGHVS and CDR2 to FNYEAQ. Library method: 5' RACE. Sequencer: Illumina HiSeq 2500. The second PCR ran for roughly 7 to 12 cycles and used a J-beta primer mix along with a sample-barcoded 5' primer. A unique molecular identifier was introduced onto each TCR beta cDNA molecule by a template-switch 5' adaptor carrying 12 random nucleotides. Each sample yielded at least 3 million CDR3-containing paired-end reads. First-strand cDNA synthesis was performed from all RNA using the Mint cDNA synthesis kit, with priming by a TRBC-specific oligonucleotide. After uracil-DNA glycosylase treatment, a first 18-cycle PCR used universal primers M1SS and BC2_uni_R on all cDNA. The authors' pipeline ran thus. Normalization of each sample was performed by random selection of 1 million high-quality reads, each carrying a distinct molecular identifier. Instead of being binned into consensus sequences, reads that shared molecular identifiers were thrown out. MiTCR, run with a Q25 quality threshold and the strictest error-elimination algorithm, handled CDR3 identification, clonotype clustering and error correction. A nonparametric unseen species model using Euler transformation provided a lower-bound estimate of total TCR beta diversity. The raw public data were reprocessed by TCRdb itself: fastp quality trimming at Q25, MiXCR clonotype calling, in-frame beta chains only. Each CDR3 protein gets just one entry, which takes the most common genes and DNA from the rows behind it. These V and J calls rely on TCRdb rather than the paper's analysis. Present in this sample are roughly 1.4 million distinct CDR3 sequences, 45% to 70% of which were seen just once. Jointly, the top ten make up about 6.7% of the sample.

The sequenced material came from blood. The rearranged segments are TRBV7-6 and TRBJ2-1, and 8 junctional nucleotides match TRBD2. This sequence was found in a man aged 18-30 years in good health. In nucleotides, the sequence is TGTGCCAGCAGCTTAAGCGGGAGAGCAGGCTATGAGCAGTTCTTC. The encoded protein is CASSLSGRAGYEQFF.